This TCR beta chain was obtained from a study of blood T cell repertoires in COVID-19. Study summary: Sites in the United States, Italy and Spain provided acute and convalescent COVID-19 samples. Sources were T cells, B-cell-depleted T cells, or PBMCs; the material itself was cDNA or gDNA.

Per germline, CDR1 GTSNPN and CDR2 SVGIG (reference sequence). The CDR3 contains 13 residues. V was trimmed by 0 bases and J by 11 bases, leaving 14 bases between them. Authors' processing steps: Amplification of reference gene primers provided the estimated nucleated cell counts. The table came from immunoSEQ multiplex PCR; TCRdb's copy has only in-frame clones and leaves some out. For V, J and clone size, that table is used; D and trimming come from the DNA. Among about 57,000 clones, about nine tenths were seen once, and the ten largest hold less than 5.5%. Sequenced sample: peripheral blood. This sequence originates from a human donor in a cohort sampled during active COVID-19. The chain employs TRBV30 and TRBJ1-5; D gene ambiguous. CDR3 DNA sequence: TGTGCCTGGAGTGTGGCACGTAGAGAGGCCCAGCATTTT. Amino acids: CAWSVARREAQHF.